These T cell receptor beta chains were read from a single sample in a study of CD8 T cells in ankylosing spondylitis. TCRdb re-analysed the 5' RACE reads in MiXCR, keeping a single row per CDR3 protein. Altogether 220,000 or so distinct CDR3 sequences are present, about 10% being singletons, with the ten largest covering over 20%. Sequenced material: blood, either unsorted or a sorted T cell fraction (not recorded which). These receptors were obtained from a male donor with ankylosing spondylitis or in good health (not recorded which). CDR3s include the opening cysteine and the closing phenylalanine or tryptophan. Fields, in order: CDR3 protein, CDR3 DNA, D gene, V gene, clone size, J gene. A D gene is named only where the DNA matches it firmly. Size is stated for part of the rows, as once, few or many counts, or as a class when the clone is expanded.

CDR3aa: CASSGGYGYTF; CDR3nt: TGCGCCAGCAGCGGAGGCTATGGCTACACCTTC; d_gene: .; v_gene: TRBV5-1; abundance: many; j_gene: TRBJ1-2
CDR3aa: CASSPSGGARVENIQYF; CDR3nt: TGTGCCAGCAGTCCCAGCGGGGGGGCCCGGGTTGAAAACATTCAGTACTTC; d_gene: TRBD2; v_gene: TRBV12-3/TRBV12-4; abundance: many; j_gene: TRBJ2-4
CDR3aa: CASSLGKLAGANTGELFF; CDR3nt: TGCGCCAGCAGCTTGGGAAAACTAGCGGGCGCGAACACCGGGGAGCTGTTTTTT; d_gene: TRBD2; v_gene: TRBV5-1; abundance: many; j_gene: TRBJ2-2
CDR3aa: CASSDRAGGTGELLF; CDR3nt: TGTGCCAGCAGTGACCGAGCGGGGGGCACCGGGGAGCTGCTTTTT; d_gene: TRBD2; v_gene: TRBV2; abundance: .; j_gene: TRBJ2-2
CDR3aa: CASSSIPYEQYF; CDR3nt: TGTGCCAGCAGCTCCATACCCTACGAGCAGTACTTC; d_gene: .; v_gene: TRBV7-9; abundance: many; j_gene: TRBJ2-7
CDR3aa: CASSLSGGGGDGYTF; CDR3nt: TGCGCCAGCAGCTTGTCGGGCGGGGGAGGAGATGGCTACACCTTC; d_gene: .; v_gene: TRBV5-1; abundance: many; j_gene: TRBJ1-2
CDR3aa: CASSQRGLEYFF; CDR3nt: TGTGCCAGCAGTCAACGGGGACTAGAGTACTTCTTC; d_gene: TRBD2; v_gene: TRBV7-2; abundance: many; j_gene: TRBJ2-1
CDR3aa: CASSVASKNTEAFF; CDR3nt: TGTGCCAGCAGCGTTGCAAGTAAAAACACTGAAGCTTTCTTT; d_gene: .; v_gene: TRBV9; abundance: .; j_gene: TRBJ1-1
CDR3aa: CASSQVLAGGGDTQYF; CDR3nt: TGTGCCAGCAGCCAAGTACTAGCTGGAGGAGGAGATACGCAGTATTTT; d_gene: .; v_gene: TRBV3-1; abundance: many; j_gene: TRBJ2-3
CDR3aa: CASSLSRGRQPQHF; CDR3nt: TGTGCCAGCAGTTTAAGCAGGGGGCGGCAGCCCCAGCATTTT; d_gene: TRBD1; v_gene: TRBV28; abundance: many; j_gene: TRBJ1-5
CDR3aa: CASSGAMDNSPLHF; CDR3nt: TGTGCCAGCAGCGGGGCCATGGACAATTCACCCCTCCACTTT; d_gene: .; v_gene: TRBV9; abundance: many; j_gene: TRBJ1-6
CDR3aa: CASSLGPNRVGDGYTF; CDR3nt: TGTGCCAGCAGCTTAGGACCCAACAGGGTGGGGGACGGCTACACCTTC; d_gene: .; v_gene: TRBV7-2; abundance: many; j_gene: TRBJ1-2
CDR3aa: CASSLSGHEQFF; CDR3nt: TGTGCCAGCAGTTTATCGGGGCATGAGCAGTTCTTC; d_gene: .; v_gene: TRBV27; abundance: many; j_gene: TRBJ2-1
CDR3aa: CASSYRDSQETQYF; CDR3nt: TGTGCCAGCAGTTACCGGGACAGTCAAGAGACCCAGTACTTC; d_gene: TRBD1; v_gene: TRBV6-5; abundance: .; j_gene: TRBJ2-5
CDR3aa: CAISDATQGTRGGAFF; CDR3nt: TGTGCCATCAGTGACGCGACCCAGGGGACCCGAGGGGGAGCTTTCTTT; d_gene: .; v_gene: TRBV10-3; abundance: many; j_gene: TRBJ1-1
CDR3aa: CASSIPGLEETQYF; CDR3nt: TGTGCCAGCAGCATACCGGGACTCGAAGAGACCCAGTACTTC; d_gene: .; v_gene: TRBV7-9; abundance: many; j_gene: TRBJ2-5
CDR3aa: CSVAEGTGKETQYF; CDR3nt: TGCAGCGTTGCTGAGGGGACAGGGAAAGAGACCCAGTACTTC; d_gene: TRBD1; v_gene: TRBV29-1; abundance: many; j_gene: TRBJ2-5
CDR3aa: CASSFGRTGGSGTEAFF; CDR3nt: TGCGCCAGCAGCTTTGGTCGGACAGGGGGAAGTGGCACTGAAGCTTTCTTT; d_gene: TRBD1; v_gene: TRBV5-1; abundance: many; j_gene: TRBJ1-1
CDR3aa: CASSRSGTWDEQYF; CDR3nt: TGTGCCAGCAGCCGAAGCGGGACTTGGGACGAGCAGTACTTC; d_gene: TRBD2; v_gene: TRBV7-2; abundance: many; j_gene: TRBJ2-7
CDR3aa: CASSQRAAGGLNTDTQYF; CDR3nt: TGTGCCAGCAGCCAGCGGGCAGCGGGGGGCCTAAACACAGATACGCAGTATTTT; d_gene: TRBD2; v_gene: TRBV11-1; abundance: few; j_gene: TRBJ2-3
CDR3aa: CASSVGGAPYEQYF; CDR3nt: TGTGCCAGCAGCGTAGGGGGGGCCCCGTACGAGCAGTACTTC; d_gene: .; v_gene: TRBV9; abundance: many; j_gene: TRBJ2-7
CDR3aa: CASSFGTVTYEQYF; CDR3nt: TGTGCCAGCAGTTTTGGGACTGTCACCTACGAGCAGTACTTC; d_gene: .; v_gene: TRBV12-3/TRBV12-4; abundance: many; j_gene: TRBJ2-7
CDR3aa: CSARDRRGGLHNEQFF; CDR3nt: TGCAGTGCTAGAGATCGGCGGGGGGGCCTGCACAATGAGCAGTTCTTC; d_gene: TRBD2; v_gene: TRBV20-1; abundance: .; j_gene: TRBJ2-1
CDR3aa: CASSPGPGASGVRSSYEQYF; CDR3nt: TGTGCCAGCAGCCCAGGGCCCGGGGCTAGCGGGGTTCGTAGCTCCTACGAGCAGTACTTC; d_gene: TRBD2; v_gene: TRBV3-1; abundance: .; j_gene: TRBJ2-7
CDR3aa: CASIARGAGETQYF; CDR3nt: TGTGCCAGTATTGCGCGGGGGGCAGGAGAGACCCAGTACTTC; d_gene: TRBD2; v_gene: TRBV19; abundance: few; j_gene: TRBJ2-5
CDR3aa: CASSLNPDSPLHF; CDR3nt: TGTGCCAGCAGCTTAAACCCAGATTCACCCCTCCACTTT; d_gene: .; v_gene: TRBV7-3; abundance: few; j_gene: TRBJ1-6
CDR3aa: CASGLLQGAGTQYF; CDR3nt: TGTGCCAGCGGCCTCCTTCAGGGAGCTGGTACGCAGTATTTT; d_gene: .; v_gene: TRBV11-1; abundance: many; j_gene: TRBJ2-3
CDR3aa: CASSARGQVYNEQFF; CDR3nt: TGTGCCAGCAGCGCAAGGGGACAGGTCTACAATGAGCAGTTCTTC; d_gene: TRBD1; v_gene: TRBV9; abundance: many; j_gene: TRBJ2-1
CDR3aa: CASSGGGAADTGELFF; CDR3nt: TGCGCCAGCAGCGGCGGGGGGGCCGCCGACACCGGGGAGCTGTTTTTT; d_gene: TRBD2; v_gene: TRBV5-1; abundance: few; j_gene: TRBJ2-2
CDR3aa: CASSLGQGQGDTQYF; CDR3nt: TGCGCCAGCAGCTTGGGACAGGGGCAGGGAGATACGCAGTATTTT; d_gene: TRBD1; v_gene: TRBV5-1; abundance: .; j_gene: TRBJ2-3
CDR3aa: CASSPSPAGANTGELFF; CDR3nt: TGTGCCAGCTCACCATCTCCGGCCGGAGCGAACACCGGGGAGCTGTTTTTT; d_gene: .; v_gene: TRBV18; abundance: .; j_gene: TRBJ2-2
CDR3aa: CARGRGVNYGYTF; CDR3nt: TGTGCCAGGGGCCGGGGGGTTAACTATGGCTACACCTTC; d_gene: .; v_gene: TRBV5-2; abundance: .; j_gene: TRBJ1-2
CDR3aa: CASSFAGGLSGANVLTF; CDR3nt: TGTGCCAGCAGCTTTGCGGGGGGCCTTTCTGGGGCCAACGTCCTGACTTTC; d_gene: TRBD2; v_gene: TRBV7-2; abundance: few; j_gene: TRBJ2-6
CDR3aa: CASSSGGRVHTGELFF; CDR3nt: TGCGCCAGCAGCTCTGGGGGAAGGGTCCACACCGGGGAGCTGTTTTTT; d_gene: .; v_gene: TRBV5-1; abundance: many; j_gene: TRBJ2-2
CDR3aa: CASRAVNTEAFF; CDR3nt: TGCGCCAGCAGGGCAGTGAACACTGAAGCTTTCTTT; d_gene: .; v_gene: TRBV5-1; abundance: many; j_gene: TRBJ1-1
CDR3aa: CASSEYGAGAYEQYF; CDR3nt: TGTGCCAGCAGTGAATATGGGGCGGGGGCCTACGAGCAGTACTTC; d_gene: TRBD2; v_gene: TRBV25-1; abundance: many; j_gene: TRBJ2-7
CDR3aa: CASSSGGAQGETQYF; CDR3nt: TGTGCCAGCAGTTCGGGGGGGGCCCAAGGGGAGACCCAGTACTTC; d_gene: TRBD2; v_gene: TRBV12-3/TRBV12-4; abundance: many; j_gene: TRBJ2-5
CDR3aa: CASSPQDRDNSPLHF; CDR3nt: TGTGCCAGCAGCCCCCAGGACAGGGATAATTCACCCCTCCACTTT; d_gene: TRBD1; v_gene: TRBV7-9; abundance: many; j_gene: TRBJ1-6
CDR3aa: CASSFGRTDTQYF; CDR3nt: TGTGCCAGCAGCTTCGGCCGTACAGATACGCAGTATTTT; d_gene: .; v_gene: TRBV5-6; abundance: many; j_gene: TRBJ2-3
CDR3aa: CASSLGLTEDTQYF; CDR3nt: TGCGCCAGCAGCTTGGGACTCACCGAAGATACGCAGTATTTT; d_gene: .; v_gene: TRBV5-1; abundance: many; j_gene: TRBJ2-3
CDR3aa: CASSGSGTSTDTQYF; CDR3nt: TGCGCCAGCTCCGGAAGCGGGACCAGCACAGATACGCAGTATTTT; d_gene: TRBD2; v_gene: TRBV5-1; abundance: few; j_gene: TRBJ2-3
CDR3aa: CASSLHSYEQYF; CDR3nt: TGTGCCAGCAGTTTGCACTCCTACGAGCAGTACTTC; d_gene: .; v_gene: TRBV12-3/TRBV12-4; abundance: many; j_gene: TRBJ2-7
CDR3aa: CASSLWDRGYNEQFF; CDR3nt: TGCGCCAGCAGCTTGTGGGACAGGGGTTACAATGAGCAGTTCTTC; d_gene: TRBD1; v_gene: TRBV5-1; abundance: many; j_gene: TRBJ2-1
CDR3aa: CASTMGAAPQGASRNGQFF; CDR3nt: TGTGCCAGCACCATGGGGGCGGCCCCGCAGGGGGCTTCTCGGAATGGGCAGTTCTTC; d_gene: TRBD1; v_gene: TRBV7-6; abundance: .; j_gene: TRBJ2-1
CDR3aa: CASSLTVQGSGYTF; CDR3nt: TGTGCCAGCAGCTTAACGGTTCAAGGAAGCGGCTACACCTTC; d_gene: .; v_gene: TRBV7-9; abundance: few; j_gene: TRBJ1-2
CDR3aa: CASSLLQSGDPYNEQFF; CDR3nt: TGCGCCAGCAGCTTGCTCCAGAGCGGGGACCCCTACAATGAGCAGTTCTTC; d_gene: TRBD2; v_gene: TRBV5-1; abundance: many; j_gene: TRBJ2-1
CDR3aa: CATSSGVDTEAFF; CDR3nt: TGTGCCACCAGCAGTGGGGTGGACACTGAAGCTTTCTTT; d_gene: .; v_gene: TRBV15; abundance: once; j_gene: TRBJ1-1
CDR3aa: CASSSLYSPSTDTQYF; CDR3nt: TGTGCCAGCAGTTCCCTTTACAGCCCTAGCACAGATACGCAGTATTTT; d_gene: .; v_gene: TRBV28; abundance: few; j_gene: TRBJ2-3
CDR3aa: CASSPEQIRNYGYTF; CDR3nt: TGTGCCAGCAGCCCCGAGCAGATTCGTAACTATGGCTACACCTTC; d_gene: .; v_gene: TRBV7-9; abundance: few; j_gene: TRBJ1-2
CDR3aa: CASSHNSYNEQFF; CDR3nt: TGTGCCAGCAGTCACAACTCCTACAATGAGCAGTTCTTC; d_gene: .; v_gene: TRBV27; abundance: many; j_gene: TRBJ2-1
CDR3aa: CASSEITGTDGYTF; CDR3nt: TGTGCCAGCAGTGAAATCACAGGGACGGATGGCTACACCTTC; d_gene: .; v_gene: TRBV2; abundance: .; j_gene: TRBJ1-2
CDR3aa: CASSRDRAGRETDTQYF; CDR3nt: TGCGCCAGCAGCCGAGATAGGGCCGGGCGTGAAACAGATACGCAGTATTTT; d_gene: .; v_gene: TRBV5-1; abundance: many; j_gene: TRBJ2-3
CDR3aa: CASSLEDRPHEQYF; CDR3nt: TGCGCCAGCAGCTTGGAGGACCGTCCCCACGAGCAGTACTTC; d_gene: .; v_gene: TRBV5-1; abundance: .; j_gene: TRBJ2-7
CDR3aa: CASILETRYEQYF; CDR3nt: TGTGCCAGCATTCTCGAAACCCGTTACGAGCAGTACTTC; d_gene: .; v_gene: TRBV2; abundance: .; j_gene: TRBJ2-7